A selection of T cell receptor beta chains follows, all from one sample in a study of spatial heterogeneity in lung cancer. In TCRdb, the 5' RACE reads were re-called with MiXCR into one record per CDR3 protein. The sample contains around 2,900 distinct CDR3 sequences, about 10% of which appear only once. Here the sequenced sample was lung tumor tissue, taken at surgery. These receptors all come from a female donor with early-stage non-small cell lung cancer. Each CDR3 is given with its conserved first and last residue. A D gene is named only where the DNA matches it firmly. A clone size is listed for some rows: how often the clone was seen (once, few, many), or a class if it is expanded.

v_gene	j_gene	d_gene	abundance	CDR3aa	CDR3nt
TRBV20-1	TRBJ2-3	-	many	CSARDNAGGTDTQYF	TGCAGTGCTAGAGATAATGCAGGGGGCACAGATACGCAGTATTTT
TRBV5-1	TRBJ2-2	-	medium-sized	CASSLMGDGGELFF	TGCGCCAGCAGCTTGATGGGAGATGGCGGGGAGCTGTTTTTT
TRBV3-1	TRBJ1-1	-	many	CASSQDRGWTEAFF	TGTGCCAGCAGCCAAGATAGGGGGTGGACTGAAGCTTTCTTT
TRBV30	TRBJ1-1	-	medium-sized	CAGERNTEAFF	TGTGCCGGAGAGAGGAACACTGAAGCTTTCTTT
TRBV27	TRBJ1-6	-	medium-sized	CASSRMVGPGDSPLHF	TGTGCCAGCAGTCGGATGGTGGGACCCGGGGATTCACCCCTCCACTTT
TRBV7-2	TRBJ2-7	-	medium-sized	CASSQAGSSEQYF	TGTGCCAGCAGCCAGGCAGGGAGTAGCGAGCAGTACTTC
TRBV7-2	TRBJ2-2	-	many	CASSLFSGATGELFF	TGTGCCAGCAGCTTATTTTCAGGGGCCACCGGGGAGCTGTTTTTT
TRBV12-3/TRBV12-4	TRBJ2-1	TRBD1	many	CASSLGTGGFF	TGTGCCAGCAGCCTCGGGACAGGAGGATTCTTC
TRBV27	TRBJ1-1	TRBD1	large	CASRGRQGAEAFF	TGTGCCAGCAGAGGGAGACAGGGGGCCGAAGCTTTCTTT
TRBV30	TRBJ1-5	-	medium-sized	CAWSGPPYRGINQPQHF	TGTGCCTGGAGTGGTCCCCCCTATAGGGGAATCAATCAGCCCCAGCATTTT
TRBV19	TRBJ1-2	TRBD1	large	CASRWGQGVYGYTF	TGTGCCAGCCGGTGGGGACAGGGAGTCTATGGCTACACCTTC
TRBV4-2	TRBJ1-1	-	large	CASSQKGGEGTEAFF	TGTGCCAGCAGCCAAAAGGGGGGGGAGGGAACTGAAGCTTTCTTT
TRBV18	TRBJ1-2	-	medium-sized	CASSPDRNYGYTF	TGTGCCAGCTCACCCGACAGAAACTATGGCTACACCTTC
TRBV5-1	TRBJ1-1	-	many	CASSLVQGLYTEAFF	TGCGCCAGCAGCTTGGTACAGGGCTTGTACACTGAAGCTTTCTTT
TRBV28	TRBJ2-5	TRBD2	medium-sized	CASSRAGKETQYF	TGTGCCAGCAGCCGAGCGGGGAAGGAGACCCAGTACTTC
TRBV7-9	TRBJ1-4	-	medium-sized	CASSFTNEKLFF	TGTGCCAGCAGCTTTACTAATGAAAAACTGTTTTTT
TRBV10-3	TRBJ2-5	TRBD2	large	CAISRTSGGAGETQYF	TGTGCCATCTCTCGGACTAGCGGGGGGGCGGGAGAGACCCAGTACTTC
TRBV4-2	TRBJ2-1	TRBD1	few	CASSPSGQGRNEQFF	TGTGCCAGCAGCCCATCAGGACAGGGTCGCAATGAGCAGTTCTTC
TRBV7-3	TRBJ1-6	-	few	CASSSTTGSPLHF	TGTGCCAGCAGCTCCACTACGGGGTCGCCCCTCCACTTT
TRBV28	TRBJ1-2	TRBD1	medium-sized	CASSWDRNYGYTF	TGTGCCAGCAGTTGGGACAGGAACTATGGCTACACCTTC
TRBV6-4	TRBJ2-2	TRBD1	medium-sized	CASNPGQGTGELFF	TGTGCCAGCAACCCGGGACAGGGTACCGGGGAGCTGTTTTTT
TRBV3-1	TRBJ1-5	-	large	CASSQRISNQPQHF	TGTGCCAGCAGCCAAAGGATCAGCAATCAGCCCCAGCATTTT
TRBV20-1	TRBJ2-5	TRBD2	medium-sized	CSAREFGLAGVETQYF	TGCAGTGCTAGAGAGTTCGGACTAGCGGGAGTAGAGACCCAGTACTTC
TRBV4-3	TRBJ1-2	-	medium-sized	CASSQADPGARFGYTF	TGCGCCAGCAGCCAAGCTGACCCGGGGGCGCGTTTTGGCTACACCTTC
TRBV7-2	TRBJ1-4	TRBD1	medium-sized	CASSLSSRGGAREKLFF	TGTGCCAGCAGCTTAAGTTCTCGAGGGGGCGCCCGGGAAAAACTGTTTTTT
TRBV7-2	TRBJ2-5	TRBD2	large	CASSLASGGAGETQYF	TGTGCCAGCAGCTTAGCGAGCGGGGGGGCCGGGGAGACCCAGTACTTC
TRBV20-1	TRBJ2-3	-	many	CSASRGAGTDTQYF	TGCAGTGCTAGCCGGGGGGCCGGTACAGATACGCAGTATTTT
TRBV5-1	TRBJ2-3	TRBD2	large	CASSEDWTSGGLVPGTDTQYF	TGCGCCAGCAGCGAGGATTGGACTAGCGGGGGCCTAGTTCCGGGCACAGATACGCAGTATTTT
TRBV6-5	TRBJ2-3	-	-	CASSRFSVADTQYF	TGTGCCAGCAGTCGCTTCAGTGTTGCAGATACGCAGTATTTT
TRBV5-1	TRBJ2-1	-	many	CASSLWPGAYNEQFF	TGCGCCAGCAGCTTGTGGCCCGGAGCCTACAATGAGCAGTTCTTC
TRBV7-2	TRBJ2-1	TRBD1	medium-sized	CASSFRTGERFF	TGTGCCAGCAGCTTCCGGACAGGGGAGAGGTTCTTC
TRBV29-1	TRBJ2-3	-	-	CSVDLGTDTQYF	TGCAGCGTTGATCTGGGGACAGATACGCAGTATTTT
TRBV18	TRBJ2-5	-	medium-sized	CASSPLGGTQETQYF	TGTGCCAGCTCACCCCTTGGCGGTACACAAGAGACCCAGTACTTC
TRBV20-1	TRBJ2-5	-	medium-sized	CSARDGGTVLETQYF	TGCAGTGCTAGAGACGGAGGGACAGTCTTAGAGACCCAGTACTTC
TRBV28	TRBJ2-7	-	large	CASGPYYEQYF	TGTGCCAGCGGCCCCTACTACGAGCAGTACTTC
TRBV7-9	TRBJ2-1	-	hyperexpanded	CASSGFEGRSYNEQFF	TGTGCCAGCAGCGGGTTTGAGGGCAGATCCTACAATGAGCAGTTCTTC
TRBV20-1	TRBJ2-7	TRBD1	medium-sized	CSASELRGQIYEQYF	TGCAGTGCTAGTGAACTTAGGGGACAGATCTACGAGCAGTACTTC
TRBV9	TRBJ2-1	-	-	CASSVGPSSEQFF	TGTGCCAGCAGCGTAGGTCCGTCGAGTGAGCAGTTCTTC
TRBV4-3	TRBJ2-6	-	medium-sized	CASSQDRGSGANVLTF	TGCGCCAGCAGCCAAGACAGGGGCTCTGGGGCCAACGTCCTGACTTTC
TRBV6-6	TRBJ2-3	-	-	CASRITDTQYF	TGTGCCAGCCGGATAACAGATACGCAGTATTTT
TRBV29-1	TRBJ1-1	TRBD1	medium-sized	CSPDHSKQGAPGTEAFF	TGCAGCCCCGATCACTCCAAACAGGGGGCGCCGGGCACTGAAGCTTTCTTT
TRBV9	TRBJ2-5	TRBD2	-	CASSVMAGAWETQYF	TGTGCCAGCAGCGTTATGGCGGGAGCTTGGGAGACCCAGTACTTC
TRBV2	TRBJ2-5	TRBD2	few	CASQILLDSGRAGETQYF	TGTGCCAGCCAGATTTTACTTGATAGCGGGAGGGCCGGAGAGACCCAGTACTTC
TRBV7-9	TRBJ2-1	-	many	CASSRIDNEQFF	TGTGCCAGCAGCCGGATTGACAATGAGCAGTTCTTC
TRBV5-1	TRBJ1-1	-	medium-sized	CASTPLGFDTEAFF	TGCGCCAGCACCCCCCTCGGGTTTGACACTGAAGCTTTCTTT
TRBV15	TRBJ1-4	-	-	CATSRAPVEKLYF	TGTGCCACCAGCAGGGCTCCCGTTGAAAAACTGTATTTT
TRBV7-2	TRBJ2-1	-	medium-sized	CASSADRRLGRMSYNEQFF	TGTGCCAGCAGCGCCGACCGAAGACTAGGGAGGATGTCCTACAATGAGCAGTTCTTC
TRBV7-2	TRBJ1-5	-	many	CASSLGGGRQPQHF	TGTGCCAGCAGCTTAGGGGGTGGGCGCCAGCCCCAGCATTTT
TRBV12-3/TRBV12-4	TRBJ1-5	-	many	CASSLGGVQPQHF	TGTGCCAGCAGTTTAGGGGGGGTTCAGCCCCAGCATTTT
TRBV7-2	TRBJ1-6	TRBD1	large	CASSLGPDRGSPLHF	TGTGCCAGCAGCTTAGGGCCGGACAGGGGTTCACCCCTCCACTTT
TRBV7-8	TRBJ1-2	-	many	CASTSGSYGYTF	TGTGCCAGCACCTCCGGAAGCTATGGCTACACCTTC
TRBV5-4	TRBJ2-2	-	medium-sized	CASSFRDSFTGELFF	TGTGCCAGCAGCTTCCGGGACTCCTTCACCGGGGAGCTGTTTTTT
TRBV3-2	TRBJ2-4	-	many	CASSPRLAKNIQYF	TGTGCCAGCAGCCCCAGACTAGCCAAAAACATTCAGTACTTC
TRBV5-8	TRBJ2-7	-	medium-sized	CASSLVPARARTYEQYF	TGTGCCAGCAGCTTGGTACCTGCCAGGGCGAGAACCTACGAGCAGTACTTC
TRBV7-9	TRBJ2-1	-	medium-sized	CASSLDLSYNEQFF	TGTGCCAGCAGCTTAGATCTTTCCTACAATGAGCAGTTCTTC
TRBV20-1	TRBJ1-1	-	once	CSARTTNTEAFF	TGCAGTGCTCGCACAACGAACACTGAAGCTTTCTTT
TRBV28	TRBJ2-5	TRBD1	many	CASRLGQVRETQYF	TGTGCCAGTCGACTCGGACAGGTCAGAGAGACCCAGTACTTC
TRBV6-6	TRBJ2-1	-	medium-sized	CASSSLPSSREQFF	TGTGCCAGCAGCAGCCTGCCTAGCTCCCGTGAGCAGTTCTTC
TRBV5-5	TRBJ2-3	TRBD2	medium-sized	CASSLGASGGPTGDTQYF	TGTGCCAGCAGCTTGGGAGCTAGCGGGGGGCCAACAGGAGATACGCAGTATTTT